One and the same sample provided the 17 T cell receptor beta chains below, sequenced in a study of shared clonotypes between healthy human individuals. TCRdb keeps only in-frame clones here, not all; method: immunoSEQ multiplex PCR. The data show 1.5 million to 2.5 million clones, with about 94% seen just once and 1% to 1.5% held by the top ten. Only CD45RO-negative cells positively selected for CCR7 counted as naive CD8 cells, so terminally differentiated effector memory CD45RA+ cells were excluded. Sequencing used naive CD8+ T cells sorted from blood. The receptors originated from a man between 18 and 29 years old in good health.

As concerns this clone: Other nucleotide sequences from this sample produce the same CDR3. The V gene is TRBV7-9, the J gene TRBJ2-1; D is perhaps TRBD2 (6 bases). The CDR3 extends over 14 amino acids. Germline CDR1 and CDR2: SEHNR and FQNEAQ (reference sequence). Trimming stripped 1 base from V and 5 bases from J, with 9 bases between. The CDR3 DNA follows: TGTGCCAGCAGCTTAGTTGGCGGGGACAATGAGCAGTTCTTC. It codes for CASSLVGGDNEQFF.

This clone came up a few times. The chain recombines TRBV27 with TRBJ1-6; 9 positions agree with TRBD1. J gave up 8 bases and V 7 bases, and 6 bases lay outside the gene matches. Germline V gene sequence: CDR1 MNHEY, CDR2 SMNVEV (reference sequence). There are 14 residues in the CDR3. The CDR3 DNA reads as TGTGCCAGCACCATGACAGGGGGAGATTCACCCCTCCACTTT. This sequence encodes CASTMTGGDSPLHF.

The chain joins TRBV5-4 to TRBJ2-1, with D perhaps matching TRBD1 or TRBD2 (5 bases each). The CDR3 extends over 11 amino acids. Germline V lookup: CDR1 SGHNT, CDR2 YYREEE (reference sequence). The V end lost 7 bases, the J end lost 7 bases, and 9 bases lay between the germline ends. CDR3 protein: CASVGVNEQFF. As DNA, the CDR3 is TGTGCCAGCGTGGGGGTTAATGAGCAGTTCTTC. Full variable domain (rest looked up from reference TRBV5-4 and TRBJ2-1): ETGVTQSPTHLIKTRGQQVTLRCSSQSGHNTVSWYQQALGQGPQFIFQYYREEENGRGNFPPRFSGLQFPNYSSELNVNALELDDSALYLCASVGVNEQFFGPGTRLTVL.

The chain employs TRBV6-5 and TRBJ1-1; D gene ambiguous. This CDR3 contains 14 residues. CDR1 is MNHEY and CDR2 is SVGAGI in the germline V gene. Trimming took 5 bases from V and 1 from J, leaving 11 bases between them. The CDR3 bases are TGTGCCAGCAGTCCCGGGATGGGGAACACTGAAGCTTTCTTT. Translating gives CASSPGMGNTEAFF.

This chain uses TRBV7-2 with TRBJ1-1, with unresolved D. Trimming shortened V by 1 base and J by 1 base, and 16 bases separated the two germline ends. This CDR3 spans 17 amino acids. Per germline, CDR1 SGHTA and CDR2 FQGNSA. The CDR3 nucleotides read TGTGCCAGCAGCTTAGTCCTGGACCGAGCGGCGAACACTGAAGCTTTCTTT. It encodes CASSLVLDRAANTEAFF.

Points on this clone: Other DNA variants within this sample encode the same CDR3. The chain combines TRBV7-9 with TRBJ2-6; D unclear. CDR1 is SEHNR, CDR2 FQNEAQ, per germline (reference sequence). This CDR3 spans 14 amino acids. Trimming pared 5 bases from V and 0 bases from J, leaving 5 bases between. In DNA, the CDR3 is TGTGCCAGCAGCCTTGGCTCTGGGGCCAACGTCCTGACTTTC. As protein: CASSLGSGANVLTF. Full variable domain (outside the CDR3, taken from reference TRBV7-9 and TRBJ2-6): DTGVSQNPRHKITKRGQNVTFRCDPISEHNRLYWYRQTLGQGPEFLTYFQNEAQLEKSRLLSDRFSAERPKGSFSTLEIQRTEQGDSAMYLCASSLGSGANVLTFGAGSRLTVL.

The chain joins TRBV11-3 to TRBJ2-1; 10 nucleotides line up with TRBD1. Germline V CDR1 and CDR2: SGHNT, YENEEA. Trimming at V came to 2 bases and at J to 6 bases, leaving 4 bases not matched to a gene. This CDR3 is 15 amino acids long. CDR3 DNA sequence: TGTGCCAGCAGCTTACCGGGACAGGGGCGCAATGAGCAGTTCTTC. This sequence encodes CASSLPGQGRNEQFF.

The chain is built from TRBV15 and TRBJ2-3; D is undetermined. Germline loops: CDR1 LNHNV, CDR2 YYDKDF (reference sequence). V lost 5 bases and J 4 bases, leaving 13 bases between the germline ends. CDR3 size: 14 residues. The CDR3, as DNA: TGTGCCACCAGCCTCGCAGGATTCCCAGATACGCAGTATTTT. Translation gives CATSLAGFPDTQYF.

The chain uses TRBV29-1 and TRBJ1-1; 7 positions agree with TRBD1. The trim removed 1 base at V and 4 bases at J, leaving 9 bases unmatched. The CDR3 is 15 residues long. CDR1 is SQVTM, CDR2 ANQGSEA, per germline. The CDR3 loop is CSVEGNRGPGTEAFF. The DNA of the CDR3 is TGCAGCGTTGAAGGAAATAGGGGGCCGGGCACTGAAGCTTTCTTT.

The chain couples TRBV28 to TRBJ2-3; tentative D call: TRBD2 (6 bases). CDR3 length equals 14 residues. Germline V gives CDR1 MDHEN, CDR2 SYDVKM. Deletions cut 2 bases from V and 6 bases from J, with 12 bases between. The CDR3 sequence is CASSLTGGEDTQYF. The CDR3 coding sequence is TGTGCCAGCAGTTTAACAGGAGGGGAGGATACGCAGTATTTT. Based on the CDR3 plus reference TRBV28 and TRBJ2-3, the full variable domain is DVKVTQSSRYLVKRTGEKVFLECVQDMDHENMFWYRQDPGLGLRLIYFSYDVKMKEKGDIPEGYSVSREKKERFSLILESASTNQTSMYLCASSLTGGEDTQYFGPGTRLTVL.

The rearrangement uses TRBV27 and TRBJ2-3; 11 nucleotides agree with TRBD1. This CDR3 has 16 residues. The V gene's germline CDR1 is MNHEY and CDR2 SMNVEV (reference sequence). V gave up 7 bases and J gave up 6 bases; unmatched junction bases: 12. The CDR3, as DNA: TGTGCCAGCACCCACGGCCCCGGGACAGGGGGGGATACGCAGTATTTT. It specifies CASTHGPGTGGDTQYF.

The V call is TRBV6-5, the J call TRBJ2-7; D gene ambiguous. This CDR3 has 11 amino acids. CDR1 and CDR2 from the germline V gene are MNHEY and SVGAGI. V was pared by 6 bases and J by 3 bases, with 6 bases between. The CDR3 spells CASSQSYEQYF. CDR3 DNA: TGTGCCAGCAGCCAGAGCTACGAGCAGTACTTC.

The V call is TRBV4-1, the J call TRBJ2-1, with 8 bases aligning to TRBD1. The germline V gene encodes CDR1 MGHRA and CDR2 YSYEKL. This CDR3 has 15 residues. V lost 2 bases and J lost 6; bases outside the gene matches: 6. The CDR3 bases are TGCGCCAGCAGCCAATCCAGGACAGGGAGCAATGAGCAGTTCTTC. It translates to CASSQSRTGSNEQFF.

The chain carries TRBV5-4 and TRBJ1-1; D uncertain. The CDR3 has 14 amino acids. The germline V and J ends were trimmed by 4 bases and 2 bases, with 12 bases remaining between them. From germline, CDR1 is SGHNT and CDR2 YYREEE (reference sequence). In nucleotides, the CDR3 is TGTGCCAGCAGCCCAGGCCAATATAACACTGAAGCTTTCTTT. It is translated as CASSPGQYNTEAFF.

A single count supports this clone. The J gene is TRBJ2-7, the V gene TRBV5-6; D may correspond to TRBD1 or TRBD2 (6 bases each). The germline CDR1 and CDR2 sequences are SGHDT and YYEEEE. V dropped 5 bases and J dropped 3 bases, with 21 bases sitting between them. CDR3 length: 16 amino acids. The CDR3, as DNA: TGTGCCAGCAGTTATCCCACCTACGGGGGCTACTACGAGCAGTACTTC. It is translated as CASSYPTYGGYYEQYF.

This clone has a single count. This rearrangement joins TRBV15 to TRBJ1-1, with D perhaps TRBD1 (5 bases). CDR1 LNHNV and CDR2 YYDKDF come from the germline V gene (reference sequence). This CDR3 comprises 17 residues. Between the trimmed V and J ends, which lost 0 bases and 0 bases, there was a span of 14 bases. CDR3 residues: CATSRDWGVGMNTEAFF. The CDR3 nucleotides read TGTGCCACCAGCAGAGATTGGGGGGTAGGTATGAACACTGAAGCTTTCTTT.

This sequence joins TRBV6-5 and TRBJ2-2; 10 bases align to TRBD2. Germline V lookup: CDR1 MNHEY, CDR2 SVGAGI. The CDR3 sequence is 16 residues long. The V segment lost 2 bases and the J segment 6 bases; nucleotides outside the gene matches: 6. The DNA of the CDR3 is TGTGCCAGCAGTTACGGCACTAGCGGGGTAGCCGGGGAGCTGTTTTTT. This sequence encodes CASSYGTSGVAGELFF.